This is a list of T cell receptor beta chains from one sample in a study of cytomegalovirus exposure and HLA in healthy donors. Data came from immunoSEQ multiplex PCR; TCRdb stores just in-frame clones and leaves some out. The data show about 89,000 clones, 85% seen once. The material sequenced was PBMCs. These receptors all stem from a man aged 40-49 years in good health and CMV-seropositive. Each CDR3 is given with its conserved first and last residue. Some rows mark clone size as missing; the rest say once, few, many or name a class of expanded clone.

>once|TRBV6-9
CASSPGGQGRNSEQFF
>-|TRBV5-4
CASSQTGSRGYTF
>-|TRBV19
CASSSRAHEQYF
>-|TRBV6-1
CASRQGAINAGELFF
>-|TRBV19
CASWGQNEYGYTF
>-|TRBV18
CASSGNSGGQETQYF
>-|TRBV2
CASRDSMNTEAFF
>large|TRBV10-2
CASSEPGTSAYQETQYF
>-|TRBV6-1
CASSTGTGANVLTF
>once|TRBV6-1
CASSEMRYGYTF
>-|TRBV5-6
CASSWGTGAGTGELFF
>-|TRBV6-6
CASSYSPGAIDQPQHF
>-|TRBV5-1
CASSLAGTGNNREQYF
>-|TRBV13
CASSLRQGLDNTGELFF
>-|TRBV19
CASSRGQGAETQYF
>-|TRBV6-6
CASSFRGGGNEKLFF
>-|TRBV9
CASSERGVSTDTQYF
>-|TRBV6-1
CASSAPPGSPLHF
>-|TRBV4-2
CASSQEAGGSPLHF
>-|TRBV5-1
CASSLDAGGRETVYGYTF
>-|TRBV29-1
CSVAPLRGGGQETQYF
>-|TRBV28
CASSSLAEPSTDTQYF
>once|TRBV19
CASGTSLYEQYF
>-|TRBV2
CASSERTGVEGYTF
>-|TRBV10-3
CAISTGQGAGEQYF
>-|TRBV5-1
CASSFSGRRPETQYF
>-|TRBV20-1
CSGQGNNEQFF
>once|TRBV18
CASSPSRDSYEQYF
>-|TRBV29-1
CSVGRQGGHSNQPQHF
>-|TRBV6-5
CASSYGLAGVGEQFF
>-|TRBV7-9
CASSRQGDNSPLHF
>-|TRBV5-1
CASQPIQGKSEAFF
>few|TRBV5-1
CASSLNSYNSPLHF
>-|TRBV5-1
CASSLAVAATGELFF
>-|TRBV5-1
CASSLGGPTSDEQFF
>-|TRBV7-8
CASSPWRDRGNTGELFF
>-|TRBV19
CASSELRTVTHGGYTF
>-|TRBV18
CASSQEQGSYEQYF
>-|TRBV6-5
CASSRTFSYEQYF
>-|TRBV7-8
CASSLGGQTQYF
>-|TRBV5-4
CASSPGQGGLLNTEAFF
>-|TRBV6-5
CASSKDRGQETQYF
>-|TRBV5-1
CASSLGPGGGQETQYF
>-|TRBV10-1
CASRDNMNTEAFF
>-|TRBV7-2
CASSLDGQDRAYGYTF
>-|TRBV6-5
CASSYGSTGPEAFF
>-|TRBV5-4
CASSLPGERDTQYF
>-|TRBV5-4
CASSPTGVYEQYF